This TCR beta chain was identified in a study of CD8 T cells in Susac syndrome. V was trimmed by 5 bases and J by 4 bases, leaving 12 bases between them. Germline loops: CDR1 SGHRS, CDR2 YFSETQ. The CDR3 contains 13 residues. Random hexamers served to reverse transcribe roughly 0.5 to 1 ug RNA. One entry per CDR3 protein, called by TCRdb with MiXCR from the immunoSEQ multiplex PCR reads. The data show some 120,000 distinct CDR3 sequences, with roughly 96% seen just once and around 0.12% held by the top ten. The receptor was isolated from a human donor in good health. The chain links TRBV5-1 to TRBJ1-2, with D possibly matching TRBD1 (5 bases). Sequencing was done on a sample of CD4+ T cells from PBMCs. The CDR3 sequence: CASRDTDGYGYTF. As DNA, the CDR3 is TGCGCCAGCAGGGACACCGACGGCTATGGCTACACCTTC. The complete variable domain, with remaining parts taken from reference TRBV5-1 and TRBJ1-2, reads KAGVTQTPRYLIKTRGQQVTLSCSPISGHRSVSWYQQTPGQGLQFLFEYFSETQRNKGNFPGRFSGRQFSNSRSEMNVSTLELGDSALYLCASRDTDGYGYTFGSGTRLTVV.